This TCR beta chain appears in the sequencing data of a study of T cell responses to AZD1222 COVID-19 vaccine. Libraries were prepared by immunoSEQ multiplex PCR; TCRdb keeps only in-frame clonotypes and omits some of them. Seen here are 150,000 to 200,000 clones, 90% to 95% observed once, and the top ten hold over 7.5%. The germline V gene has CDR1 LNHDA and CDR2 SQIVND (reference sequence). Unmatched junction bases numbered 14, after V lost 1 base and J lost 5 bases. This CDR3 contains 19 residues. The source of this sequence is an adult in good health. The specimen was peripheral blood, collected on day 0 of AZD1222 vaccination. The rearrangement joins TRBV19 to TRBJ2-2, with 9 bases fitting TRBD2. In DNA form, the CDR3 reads TGTGCCAGTAGTATAGCCCCCTTTGGGGTTAGCGGGAGAACCGGGGAGCTGTTTTTT. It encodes CASSIAPFGVSGRTGELFF.